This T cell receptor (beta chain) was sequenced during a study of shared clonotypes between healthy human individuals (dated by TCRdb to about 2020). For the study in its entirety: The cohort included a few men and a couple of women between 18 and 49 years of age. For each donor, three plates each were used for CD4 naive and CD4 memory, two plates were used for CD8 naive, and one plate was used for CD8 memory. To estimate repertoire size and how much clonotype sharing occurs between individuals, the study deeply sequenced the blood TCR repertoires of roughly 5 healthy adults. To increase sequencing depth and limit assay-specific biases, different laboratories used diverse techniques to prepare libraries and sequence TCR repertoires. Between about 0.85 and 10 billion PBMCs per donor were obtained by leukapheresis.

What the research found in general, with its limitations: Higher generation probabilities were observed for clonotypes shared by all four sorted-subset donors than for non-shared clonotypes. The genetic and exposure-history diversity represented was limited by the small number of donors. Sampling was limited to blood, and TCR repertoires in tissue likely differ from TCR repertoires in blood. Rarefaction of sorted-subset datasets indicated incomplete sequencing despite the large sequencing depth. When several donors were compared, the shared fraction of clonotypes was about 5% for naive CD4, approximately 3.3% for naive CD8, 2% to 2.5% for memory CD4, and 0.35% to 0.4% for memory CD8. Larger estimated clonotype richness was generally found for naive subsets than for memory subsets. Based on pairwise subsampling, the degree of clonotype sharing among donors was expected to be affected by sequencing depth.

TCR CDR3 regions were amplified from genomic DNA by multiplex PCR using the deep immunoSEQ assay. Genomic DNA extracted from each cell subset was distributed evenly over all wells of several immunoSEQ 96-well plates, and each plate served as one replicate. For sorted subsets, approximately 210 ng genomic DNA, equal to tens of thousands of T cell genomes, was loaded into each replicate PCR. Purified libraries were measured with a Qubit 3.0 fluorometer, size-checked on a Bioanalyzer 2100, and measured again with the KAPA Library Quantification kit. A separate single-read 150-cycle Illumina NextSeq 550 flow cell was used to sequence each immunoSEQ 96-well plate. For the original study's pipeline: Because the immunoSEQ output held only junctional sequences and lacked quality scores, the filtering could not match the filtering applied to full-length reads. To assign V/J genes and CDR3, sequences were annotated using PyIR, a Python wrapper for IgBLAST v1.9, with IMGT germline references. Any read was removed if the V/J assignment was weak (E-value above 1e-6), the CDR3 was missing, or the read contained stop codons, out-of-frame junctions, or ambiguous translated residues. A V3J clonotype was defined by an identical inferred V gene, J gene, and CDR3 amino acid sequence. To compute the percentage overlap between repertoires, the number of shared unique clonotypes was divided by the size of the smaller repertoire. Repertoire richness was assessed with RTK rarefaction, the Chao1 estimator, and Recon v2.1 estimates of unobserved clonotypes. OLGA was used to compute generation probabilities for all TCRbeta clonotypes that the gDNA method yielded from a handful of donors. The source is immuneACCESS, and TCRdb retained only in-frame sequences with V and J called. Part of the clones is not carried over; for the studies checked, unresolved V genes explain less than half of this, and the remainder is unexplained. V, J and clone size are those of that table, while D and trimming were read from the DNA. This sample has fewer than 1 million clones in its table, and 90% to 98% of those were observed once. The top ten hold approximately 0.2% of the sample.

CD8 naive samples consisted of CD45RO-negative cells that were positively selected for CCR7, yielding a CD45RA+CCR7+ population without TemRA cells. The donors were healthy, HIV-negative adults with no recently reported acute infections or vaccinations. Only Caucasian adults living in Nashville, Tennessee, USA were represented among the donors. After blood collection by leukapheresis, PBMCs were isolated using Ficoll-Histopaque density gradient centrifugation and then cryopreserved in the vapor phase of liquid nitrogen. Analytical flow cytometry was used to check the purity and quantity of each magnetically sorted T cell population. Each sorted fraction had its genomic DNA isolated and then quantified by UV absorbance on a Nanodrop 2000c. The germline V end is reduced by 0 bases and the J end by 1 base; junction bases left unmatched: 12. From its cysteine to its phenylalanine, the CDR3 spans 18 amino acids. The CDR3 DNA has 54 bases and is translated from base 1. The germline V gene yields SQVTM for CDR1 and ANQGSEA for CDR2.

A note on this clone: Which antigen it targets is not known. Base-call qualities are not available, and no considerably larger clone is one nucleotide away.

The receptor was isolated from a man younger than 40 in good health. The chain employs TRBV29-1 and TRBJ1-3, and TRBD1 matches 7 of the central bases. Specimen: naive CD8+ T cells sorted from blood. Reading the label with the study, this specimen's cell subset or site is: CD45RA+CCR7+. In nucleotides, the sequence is TGCAGCGTTGAAGATGAGGGGGCAGGGTTAGAATCTGGAAACACCATATATTTT. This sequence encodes CSVEDEGAGLESGNTIYF.